Listed here are 2 T cell receptor beta chains from one sample, sequenced in a study of blood T cell repertoires in COVID-19. TCRdb's table, derived via immunoSEQ multiplex PCR, lists solely in-frame clones and lacks some. The sample has over 70,000 clones; 86% are singletons. Sample: peripheral blood. All receptors come from a human donor in a cohort sampled during active COVID-19.

This chain uses TRBV5-6 with TRBJ1-2; D perhaps matches TRBD1 (6 bases). This CDR3 spans 15 amino acids. CDR1 and CDR2 (germline): SGHDT, YYEEEE. V was cut by 1 base and J by 4 bases, with 14 bases left in between. CDR3 DNA: TGTGCCAGCAGCTTGCGCGAGGAAGGGGGCTATGGCTACACCTTC. This gives the protein CASSLREEGGYGYTF.

The chain joins TRBV10-3 to TRBJ2-3; 11 bases fit TRBD2. Per germline, CDR1 ENHRY and CDR2 SYGVKD. The CDR3 is 15 residues long. With 6 bases clipped from V and 1 base from J, the junction kept 3 bases outside the gene matches. CDR3 amino acids: CAISQLAGGTDTQYF. The CDR3 region has the DNA TGTGCCATCAGCCAACTAGCGGGGGGCACAGATACGCAGTATTTT.